The source of this T cell receptor (beta chain) is a study of human T cells and chemical hapten exposure. Notes on the study in general: DPC sensitization produced no change in TCRs with frequency above 1 in 1000. Compared with pre-sensitization or healthy control sets, expanded TCRs clustered more.

Time point defined: pre-sensitization, week 0. Treatment indicated: therapeutic diphenylcyclopropenone sensitization with weekly scalp DPC. Source study methods: Per sample, the median was around 100,000 TCRs, with values from about 24,000 to 680,000. One entry per CDR3 protein results from TCRdb running MiXCR on the RACE reads. The authors' filters were not applied to this entry. Of 300,000 to 450,000 distinct CDR3 sequences in the sample, about 5.1% are singletons; the top ten hold roughly 2.6%. Germline V gene lookup returns CDR1 SGHTA and CDR2 FQGNSA. The CDR3 has 17 residues. V was pared by 5 bases and J by 6 bases, with 17 bases of the junction left unmatched. This clonotype has more than one count but fewer than ten. Its antigen is unidentified.

This chain links TRBV7-2 with TRBJ2-3, with 7 bases aligning to TRBD2. The clonotype comes from a woman between 45 and 65 years old with alopecia areata. Some clones in this sample may be carry-over from other donors' samples. Sequences were derived from whole blood, sampled in connection with sensitization to the hapten diphenylcyclopropenone (DPC). The CDR3 is CASSQRSGGGPADTQYF. In nucleotides, the CDR3 is TGTGCCAGCAGCCAACGCTCTGGGGGAGGGCCTGCGGATACGCAGTATTTT. Filled out from reference TRBV7-2 and TRBJ2-3, the complete variable domain reads GAGVSQSPSNKVTEKGKDVELRCDPISGHTALYWYRQSLGQGLEFLIYFQGNSAPDKSGLPSDRFSAERTGGSVSTLTIQRTQQEDSAVYLCASSQRSGGGPADTQYFGPGTRLTVL.